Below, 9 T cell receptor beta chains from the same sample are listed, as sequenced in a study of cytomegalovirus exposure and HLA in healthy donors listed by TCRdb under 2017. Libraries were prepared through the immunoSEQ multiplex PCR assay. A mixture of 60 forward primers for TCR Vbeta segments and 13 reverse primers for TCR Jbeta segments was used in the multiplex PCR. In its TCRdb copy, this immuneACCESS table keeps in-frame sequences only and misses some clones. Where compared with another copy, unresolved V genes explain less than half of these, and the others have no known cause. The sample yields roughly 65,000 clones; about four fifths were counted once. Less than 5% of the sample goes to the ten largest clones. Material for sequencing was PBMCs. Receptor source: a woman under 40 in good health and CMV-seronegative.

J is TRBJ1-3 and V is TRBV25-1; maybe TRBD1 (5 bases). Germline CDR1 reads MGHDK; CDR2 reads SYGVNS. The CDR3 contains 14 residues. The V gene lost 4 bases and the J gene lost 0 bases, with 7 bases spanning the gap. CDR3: CASSATVSGNTIYF. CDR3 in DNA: TGTGCCAGCAGTGCGACAGTCTCTGGAAACACCATATATTTT.

The CDR3 DNA reads as TGTGCCAGCAGTTTACACAGAGGGACTGAAGCTTTCTTT. Translating gives CASSLHRGTEAFF. The V gene is TRBV27, the J gene TRBJ1-1, with unresolved D. Trimming stripped 2 bases from V and 5 bases from J, with 9 bases between. Germline V gives CDR1 MNHEY, CDR2 SMNVEV (reference sequence). CDR3 length: 13 residues.

The CDR3 DNA reads as TGTGCCAGCAGTGAAATCTATCGGGGTCGGGAAGCTTTCTTT. Translating gives CASSEIYRGREAFF. The chain employs TRBV2 and TRBJ1-1; D is undetermined. The CDR3 is made up of 14 amino acids. Trimming pared 2 bases from V and 8 bases from J, leaving 15 bases between. Per the germline V gene, CDR1 is SNHLY and CDR2 is FYNNEI. Looking up the rest from reference TRBV2 and TRBJ1-1 gives the full variable domain: EPEVTQTPSHQVTQMGQEVILRCVPISNHLYFYWYRQILGQKVEFLVSFYNNEISEKSEIFDDQFSVERPDGSNFTLKIRSTKLEDSAMYFCASSEIYRGREAFFGQGTRLTVV.

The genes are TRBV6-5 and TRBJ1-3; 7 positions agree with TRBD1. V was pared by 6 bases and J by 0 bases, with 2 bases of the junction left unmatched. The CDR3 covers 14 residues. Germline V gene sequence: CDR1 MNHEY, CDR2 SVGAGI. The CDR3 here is CASSQGGSGNTIYF. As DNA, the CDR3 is TGTGCCAGCAGCCAGGGGGGCTCTGGAAACACCATATATTTT.

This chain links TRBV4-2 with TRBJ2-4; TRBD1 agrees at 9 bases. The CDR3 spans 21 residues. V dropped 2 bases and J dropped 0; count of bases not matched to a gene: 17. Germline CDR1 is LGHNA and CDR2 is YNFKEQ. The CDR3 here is CASSQLGGTGIRGLAKNIQYF. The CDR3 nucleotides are TGTGCCAGCAGCCAACTAGGGGGGACAGGGATCCGAGGACTAGCCAAAAACATTCAGTACTTC.

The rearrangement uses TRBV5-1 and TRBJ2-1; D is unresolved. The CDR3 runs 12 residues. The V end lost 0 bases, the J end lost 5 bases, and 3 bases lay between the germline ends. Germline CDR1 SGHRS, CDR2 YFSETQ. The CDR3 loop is CASSLANNEQFF. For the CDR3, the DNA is TGCGCCAGCAGCTTGGCTAACAATGAGCAGTTCTTC.

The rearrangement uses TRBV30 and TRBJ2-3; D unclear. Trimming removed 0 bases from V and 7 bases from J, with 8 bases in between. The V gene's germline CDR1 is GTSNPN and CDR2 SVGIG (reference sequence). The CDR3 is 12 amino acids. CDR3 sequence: CAWSVSEYTQYF. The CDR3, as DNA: TGTGCCTGGAGTGTAAGCGAATATACGCAGTATTTT. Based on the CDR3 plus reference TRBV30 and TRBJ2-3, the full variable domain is SQTIHQWPATLVQPVGSPLSLECTVEGTSNPNLYWYRQAAGRGLQLLFYSVGIGQISSEVPQNLSASRPQDRQFILSSKKLLLSDSGFYLCAWSVSEYTQYFGPGTRLTVL.

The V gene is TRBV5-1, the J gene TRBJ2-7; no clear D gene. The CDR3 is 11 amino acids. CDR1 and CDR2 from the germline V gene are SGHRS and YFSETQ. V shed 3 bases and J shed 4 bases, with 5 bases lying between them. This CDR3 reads CASSSNYEQYF. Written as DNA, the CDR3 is TGCGCCAGCAGCTCCAATTACGAGCAGTACTTC. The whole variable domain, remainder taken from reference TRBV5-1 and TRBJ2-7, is KAGVTQTPRYLIKTRGQQVTLSCSPISGHRSVSWYQQTPGQGLQFLFEYFSETQRNKGNFPGRFSGRQFSNSRSEMNVSTLELGDSALYLCASSSNYEQYFGPGTRLTVT.

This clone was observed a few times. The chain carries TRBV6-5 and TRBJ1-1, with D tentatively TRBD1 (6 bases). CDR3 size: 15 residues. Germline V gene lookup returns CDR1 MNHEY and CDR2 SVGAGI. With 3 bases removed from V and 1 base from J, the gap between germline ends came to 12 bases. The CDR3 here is CASSYSSGANTEAFF. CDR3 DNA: TGTGCCAGCAGTTATTCCTCAGGGGCGAACACTGAAGCTTTCTTT.